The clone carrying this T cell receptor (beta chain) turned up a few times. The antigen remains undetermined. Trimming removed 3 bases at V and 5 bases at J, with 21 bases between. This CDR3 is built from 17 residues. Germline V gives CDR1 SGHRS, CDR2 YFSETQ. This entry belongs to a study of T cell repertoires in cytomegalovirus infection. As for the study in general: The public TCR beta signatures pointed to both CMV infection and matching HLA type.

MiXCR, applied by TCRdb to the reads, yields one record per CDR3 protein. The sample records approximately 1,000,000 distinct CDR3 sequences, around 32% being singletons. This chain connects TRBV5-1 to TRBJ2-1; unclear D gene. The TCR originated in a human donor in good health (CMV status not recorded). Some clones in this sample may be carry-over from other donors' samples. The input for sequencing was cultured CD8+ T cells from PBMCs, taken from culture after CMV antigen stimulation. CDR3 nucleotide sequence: TGCGCCAGCAGCTATCCCCAATTTCCTACAGATCACAATGAGCAGTTCTTC. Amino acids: CASSYPQFPTDHNEQFF.